This passage covers 4 T cell receptor beta chains from one sample sequenced in a study of Graves' ophthalmopathy and Graves' hyperthyroidism. The sequenced template was RNA, covering the TCR beta CDR3 region. The first round was an RT-PCR with HTBI primers, and the second round was a multiplex PCR. One entry per CDR3 protein results from TCRdb running MiXCR on the multiplex PCR reads. In the table there are a few hundred thousand distinct CDR3 sequences, 15% to 20% of which are singletons. Specimen: peripheral blood. These TCRs come from an adult woman with stable Graves' hyperthyroidism.

At least ten counts were recorded for this clonotype. The rearrangement uses TRBV9 and TRBJ2-5; D is possibly TRBD2 (5 bases). The V gene lost 3 bases and the J gene lost 5 bases, with 17 bases spanning the gap. The length of the CDR3 is 15 residues. Per germline, CDR1 SGDLS and CDR2 YYNGEE. The CDR3 coding sequence is TGTGCCAGCAGCGCCACTGGACTCCTCTGGGAGACCCAGTACTTC. It yields the protein CASSATGLLWETQYF.

This rearrangement joins TRBV29-1 to TRBJ2-5, with D possibly TRBD1 on 5 matching bases. Germline lookup yields CDR1 SQVTM and CDR2 ANQGSEA. The length of the CDR3 is 15 residues. The V and J ends lost 0 bases and 4 bases respectively, with 15 bases between them. CDR3 amino acids: CSVEDSTGPPETQYF. CDR3 nucleotide sequence: TGCAGCGTTGAAGATTCCACAGGCCCACCAGAGACCCAGTACTTC.

This clonotype was seen ten or more times. The rearrangement joins TRBV6-2 or TRBV6-3 to TRBJ1-2; the D is unclear. The CDR3 spans 14 residues. Looked up from germline, CDR1 is MNHEY and CDR2 is SVGEGT. Deletions cut 9 bases from V and 3 bases from J, with 17 bases between. CDR3 sequence reads: CASRLRAGDYGYTF. Written as DNA, the CDR3 is TGTGCCAGTCGGTTACGCGCCGGGGACTATGGCTACACCTTC.

This clonotype has a count of ten or more. The chain couples TRBV20-1 to TRBJ2-2; possibly TRBD1 or TRBD2 for D (5 bases each). CDR1 and CDR2 from the germline V gene are DFQATT and SNEGSKA (reference sequence). The germline V and J ends were trimmed by 5 bases and 6 bases, with 10 bases remaining between them. The CDR3 totals 12 residues. DNA for the CDR3: TGCAGTGCTGTCCGGGACCCCGGGGAGCTGTTTTTT. Encoded protein: CSAVRDPGELFF.